This T cell receptor beta chain emerged from a study of T-cell reconstitution after alpha-beta-depleted transplantation in children. Unique molecular identifiers were used to barcode this TCRbeta library. TCRdb re-called the PCR reads through MiXCR, storing one row per CDR3 protein. The data show fewer than 350,000 distinct CDR3 sequences, about a tenth seen once. This CDR3 comprises 14 residues. Looked up from germline, CDR1 is MNHEY and CDR2 is SMNVEV (reference sequence). The J segment lost 8 bases and the V segment lost 1 base, leaving 5 bases of the junction unmatched. Source: PBMCs, taken before TCRalphabeta/CD19-depleted stem cell transplant. The chain is built from TRBV27 and TRBJ1-2; TRBD1 matches at 9 bases. The source of this sequence is a boy younger than two with acute myeloid leukemia, due to receive a stem cell transplant. This chain's CDR3 is CASSLYDRGGGYTF. CDR3 DNA sequence: TGTGCCAGCAGTTTATATGACAGGGGGGGGGGCTACACCTTC.